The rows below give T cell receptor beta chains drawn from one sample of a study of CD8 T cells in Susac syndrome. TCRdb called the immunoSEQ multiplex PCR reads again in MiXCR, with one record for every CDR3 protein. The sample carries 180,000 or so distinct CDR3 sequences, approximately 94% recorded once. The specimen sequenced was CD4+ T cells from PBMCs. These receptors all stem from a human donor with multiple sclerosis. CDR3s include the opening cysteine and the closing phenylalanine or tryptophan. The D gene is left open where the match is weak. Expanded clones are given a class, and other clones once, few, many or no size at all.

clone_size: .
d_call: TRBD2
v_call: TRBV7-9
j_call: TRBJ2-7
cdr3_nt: TGTGCCAGCAGGCTCTCGGGGGGACTCTACGAGCAGTACTTC
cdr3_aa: CASRLSGGLYEQYF

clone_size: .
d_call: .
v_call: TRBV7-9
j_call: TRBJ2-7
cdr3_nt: TGTGCCAGCGCCCCGAACAGGGTTAATCCCCTTTACGAGCAGTACTTC
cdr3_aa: CASAPNRVNPLYEQYF

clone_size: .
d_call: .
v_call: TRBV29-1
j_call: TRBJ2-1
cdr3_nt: TGCAGCGCCAGGACATCCTACAATGAGCAGTTCTTC
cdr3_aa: CSARTSYNEQFF

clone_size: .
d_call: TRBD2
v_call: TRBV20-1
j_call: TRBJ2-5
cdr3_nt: TGCAGTTTCAAGGCCCCTAGCGGACCCCTAGAGACCCAGTACTTC
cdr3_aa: CSFKAPSGPLETQYF

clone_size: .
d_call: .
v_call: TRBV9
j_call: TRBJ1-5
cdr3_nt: TGTGCCAGCAGCCTGAGGGCGGCGGAGCCCCAGCATTTT
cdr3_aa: CASSLRAAEPQHF

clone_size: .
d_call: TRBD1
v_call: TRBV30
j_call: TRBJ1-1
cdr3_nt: TGTGCCTGGAGTGCCATGGGATCGACAGGGTTCTCTTCTGAAGCTTTCTTT
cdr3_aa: CAWSAMGSTGFSSEAFF

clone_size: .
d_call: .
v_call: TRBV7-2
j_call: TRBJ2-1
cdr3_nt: TGTGCCAGCAGCCCCGGCCACAACAATGAGCAGTTCTTC
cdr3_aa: CASSPGHNNEQFF

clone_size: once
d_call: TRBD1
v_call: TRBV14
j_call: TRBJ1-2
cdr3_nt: TGTGCCAGCAGACAGGGGGGAAGCCGACCGTGGGGCTACACCTTC
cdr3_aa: CASRQGGSRPWGYTF

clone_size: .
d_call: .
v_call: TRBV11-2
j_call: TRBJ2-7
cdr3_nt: TGTGCCAGCAGCTTAGATCAAATCCTAGGGTACGAGCAGTACTTC
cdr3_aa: CASSLDQILGYEQYF

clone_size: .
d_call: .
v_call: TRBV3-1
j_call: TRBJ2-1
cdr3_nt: TGTGCCAGCAGCCAAGATAGGAGGGGCCGCTTCTACAATGAGCAGTTCTTC
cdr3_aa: CASSQDRRGRFYNEQFF

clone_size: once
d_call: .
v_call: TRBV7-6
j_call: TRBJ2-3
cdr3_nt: TGTGCCAGCAGCTTAGGGGGGCGAGGGGTCGGCGGTACAGATACGCAGTATTTT
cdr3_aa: CASSLGGRGVGGTDTQYF

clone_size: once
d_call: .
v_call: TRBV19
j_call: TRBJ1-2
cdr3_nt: TGTGCCAGTAGTAATGCGGGGCACTATGGCTACACCTTC
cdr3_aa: CASSNAGHYGYTF

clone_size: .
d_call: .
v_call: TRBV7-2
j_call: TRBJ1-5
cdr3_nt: TGTGCCAGCAGTCTCACATCGGTTAGCAATCAGCCCCAGCATTTT
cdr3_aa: CASSLTSVSNQPQHF

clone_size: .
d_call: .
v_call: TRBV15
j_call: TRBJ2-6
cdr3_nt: TGTGCCACCAGCAGAACGTTCGAGGACAACGTCCTGACTTTC
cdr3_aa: CATSRTFEDNVLTF

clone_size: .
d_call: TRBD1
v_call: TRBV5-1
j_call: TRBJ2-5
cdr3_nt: TGCGCCAGCAGCTTGGTTCCGGGACAGCCGGTCCGGGAGACCCAGTACTTC
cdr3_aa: CASSLVPGQPVRETQYF

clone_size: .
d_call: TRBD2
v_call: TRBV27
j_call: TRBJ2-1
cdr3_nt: TGTGCCAGCAGTTTGACCAAGTTCGGGGCGGGAGATGAGCAGTTCTTC
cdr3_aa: CASSLTKFGAGDEQFF

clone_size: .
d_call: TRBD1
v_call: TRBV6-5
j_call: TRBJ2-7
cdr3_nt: TGTGCCAGCAGTTACTGGACAGGAGTCGACTACGAGCAGTACTTC
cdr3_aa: CASSYWTGVDYEQYF

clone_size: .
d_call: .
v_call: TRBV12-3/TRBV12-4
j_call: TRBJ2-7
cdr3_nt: TGTGCCAGCAGTTTCTGGATCGGGCCAGCATCCTACGAGCAGTACTTC
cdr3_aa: CASSFWIGPASYEQYF

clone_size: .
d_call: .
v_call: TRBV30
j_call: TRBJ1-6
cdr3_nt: TGTGCCTGGAGGGATAAGGGACTTATGTGGGGCTCGGTTTCACCCCTCCACTTT
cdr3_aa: CAWRDKGLMWGSVSPLHF

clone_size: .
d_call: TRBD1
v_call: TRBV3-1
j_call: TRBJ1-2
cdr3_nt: TGTGCCAGCAGATTACAGGGGGACGGGCTCTATGGCTACACCTTC
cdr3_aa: CASRLQGDGLYGYTF

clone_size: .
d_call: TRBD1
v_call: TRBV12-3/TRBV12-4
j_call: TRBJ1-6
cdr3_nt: TGTGCCAGCAGTTTACGACCCCCGGGACAGGGGGATTCACCCCTCCACTTT
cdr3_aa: CASSLRPPGQGDSPLHF

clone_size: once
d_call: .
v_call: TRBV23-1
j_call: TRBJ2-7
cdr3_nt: TGCGCCAGCAGTCAATCGGCGGGCGAGCAGTACTTC
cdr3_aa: CASSQSAGEQYF

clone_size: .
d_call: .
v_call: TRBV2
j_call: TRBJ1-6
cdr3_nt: TGTGCCAGCAGTGATGAGGGGAAAAATTCACCCCTCCACTTT
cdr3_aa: CASSDEGKNSPLHF

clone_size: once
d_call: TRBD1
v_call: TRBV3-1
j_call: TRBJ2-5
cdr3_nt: TGTGCCAGCAGCCAACGGGGACAGCTGGGTATAGCCCAGTACTTC
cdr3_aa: CASSQRGQLGIAQYF

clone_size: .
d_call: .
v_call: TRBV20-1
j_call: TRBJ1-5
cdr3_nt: TGCAGTGCGGGTGGGAGGGAATTAAATCAGCCCCAGCATTTT
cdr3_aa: CSAGGRELNQPQHF

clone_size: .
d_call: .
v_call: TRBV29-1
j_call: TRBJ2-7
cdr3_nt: TGCAGCGTTGATGGGCCCTCCGCCCAGTACTTC
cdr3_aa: CSVDGPSAQYF

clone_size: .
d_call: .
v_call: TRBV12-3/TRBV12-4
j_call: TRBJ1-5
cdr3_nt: TGTGCCAGCAGGGTTGGGGATCGGGGAGTAGGTCAGCCCCAGCATTTT
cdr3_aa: CASRVGDRGVGQPQHF

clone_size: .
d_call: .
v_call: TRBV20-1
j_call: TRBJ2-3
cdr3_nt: TGCAGTGCCTTCAGGGGAGACACAGATACGCAGTATTTT
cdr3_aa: CSAFRGDTDTQYF

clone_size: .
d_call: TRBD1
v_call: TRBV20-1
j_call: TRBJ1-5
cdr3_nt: TGCAGTGCCCGGCGGGACAGGGATCAGCCCCAGCATTTT
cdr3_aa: CSARRDRDQPQHF

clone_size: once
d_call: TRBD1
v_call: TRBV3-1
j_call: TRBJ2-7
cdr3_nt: TGTGCCAGCAGCCAATTTGTATCGGGGACAGGTGCCGAGCAGTACTTC
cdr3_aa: CASSQFVSGTGAEQYF

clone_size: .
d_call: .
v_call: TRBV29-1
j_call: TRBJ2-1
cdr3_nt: TGCAGCGTCGAACGGGACAACCGGGGTTATACAGCCTCCGCCTACAATGAGCAGTTCTTC
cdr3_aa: CSVERDNRGYTASAYNEQFF

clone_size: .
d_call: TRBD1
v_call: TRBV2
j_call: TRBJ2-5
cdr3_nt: TGTGCCAGCAGTGCCTACAGGGGGTCCCAAGAGACCCAGTACTTC
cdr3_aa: CASSAYRGSQETQYF

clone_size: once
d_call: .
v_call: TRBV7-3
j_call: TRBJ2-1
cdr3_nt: TGTGCCAGCAGCCCCCGGGCGGGTGAGCAGTTCTTC
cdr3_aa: CASSPRAGEQFF

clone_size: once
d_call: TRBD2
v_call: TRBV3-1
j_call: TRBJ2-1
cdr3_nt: TGTGCCAGCAGCCAAGCGGATGGAGGGAGGGGCGGGTATGAGCAGTTCTTC
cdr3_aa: CASSQADGGRGGYEQFF

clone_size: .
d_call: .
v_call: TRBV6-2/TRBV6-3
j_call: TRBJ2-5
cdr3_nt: TGTGCCAGCATGAACTGGGGGGCAGGCAATTCGGAGACCCAGTACTTC
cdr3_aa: CASMNWGAGNSETQYF

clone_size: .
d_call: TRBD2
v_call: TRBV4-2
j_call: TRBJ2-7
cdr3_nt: TGTGCCAGCAGCCAAGATCTAGGGACTAGCGGGGGCTCCTACGAGCAGTACTTC
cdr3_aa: CASSQDLGTSGGSYEQYF

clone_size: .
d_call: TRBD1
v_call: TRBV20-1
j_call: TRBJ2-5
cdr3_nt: TGCAGTGCTAGGGATGGACAGGCGATACAAGAGACCCAGTACTTC
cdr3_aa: CSARDGQAIQETQYF

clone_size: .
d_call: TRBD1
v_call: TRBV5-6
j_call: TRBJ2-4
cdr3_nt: TGTGCCAGCAGCCCCCGGACAGGGGGAAACATTCAGTACTTC
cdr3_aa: CASSPRTGGNIQYF

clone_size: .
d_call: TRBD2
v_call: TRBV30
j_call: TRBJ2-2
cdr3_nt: TGTGCCTGGAGTGTAAGCGCGGGGGGGACCGGGGAGCTGTTTTTT
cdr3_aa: CAWSVSAGGTGELFF

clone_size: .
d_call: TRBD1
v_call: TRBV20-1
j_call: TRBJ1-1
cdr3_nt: TGCAGTGCTAGAGATGGGACAGTGAACACTGAAGCTTTCTTT
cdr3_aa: CSARDGTVNTEAFF

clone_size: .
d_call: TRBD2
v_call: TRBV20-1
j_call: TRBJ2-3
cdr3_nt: TGCAGTGCTAAACATCTAGCGGGGACCACCCTTGATACGCAGTATTTT
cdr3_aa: CSAKHLAGTTLDTQYF

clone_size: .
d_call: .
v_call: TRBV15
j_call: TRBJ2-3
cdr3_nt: TGTGCCACCAGCCAGGTAGATACGCAGTATTTT
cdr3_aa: CATSQVDTQYF

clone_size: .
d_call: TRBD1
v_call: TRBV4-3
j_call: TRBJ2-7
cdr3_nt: TGCGCCAGCAGCCACGGACAGGCCTACGAGCAGTACTTC
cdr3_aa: CASSHGQAYEQYF

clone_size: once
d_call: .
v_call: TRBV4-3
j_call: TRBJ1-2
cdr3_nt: TGCGCCAGCAGCCAAGACCTTCTGGACAGTGGATATGGCTACACCTTC
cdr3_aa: CASSQDLLDSGYGYTF

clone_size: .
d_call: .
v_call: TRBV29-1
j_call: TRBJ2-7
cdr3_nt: TGCAGCGCCCGGGACGTCTACGAGCAGTACTTC
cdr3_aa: CSARDVYEQYF

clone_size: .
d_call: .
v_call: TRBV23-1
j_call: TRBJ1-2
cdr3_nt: TGCGCCAGCAGTCAATGGGGCAGGGTGGGGTATGGCTACACCTTC
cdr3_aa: CASSQWGRVGYGYTF

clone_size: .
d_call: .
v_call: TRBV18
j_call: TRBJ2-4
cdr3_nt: TGTGCCAGCGCCCGGGAGCCACTAGCCAAAAACATTCAGTACTTC
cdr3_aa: CASAREPLAKNIQYF